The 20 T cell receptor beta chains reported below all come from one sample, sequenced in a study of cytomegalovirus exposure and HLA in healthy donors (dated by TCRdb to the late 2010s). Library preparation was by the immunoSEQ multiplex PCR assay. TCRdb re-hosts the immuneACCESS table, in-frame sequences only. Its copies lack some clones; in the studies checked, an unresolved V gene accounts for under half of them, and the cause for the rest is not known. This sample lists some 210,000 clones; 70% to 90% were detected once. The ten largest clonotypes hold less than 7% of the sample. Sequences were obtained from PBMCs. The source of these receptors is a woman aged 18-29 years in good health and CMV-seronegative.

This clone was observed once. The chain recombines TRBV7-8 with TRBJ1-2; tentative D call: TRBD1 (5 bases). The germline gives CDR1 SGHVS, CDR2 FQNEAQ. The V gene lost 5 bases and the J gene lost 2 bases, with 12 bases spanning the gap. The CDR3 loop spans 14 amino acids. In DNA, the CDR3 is TGTGCCAGCAGCCCCCGGGACGGGAACTATGGCTACACCTTC. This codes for CASSPRDGNYGYTF.

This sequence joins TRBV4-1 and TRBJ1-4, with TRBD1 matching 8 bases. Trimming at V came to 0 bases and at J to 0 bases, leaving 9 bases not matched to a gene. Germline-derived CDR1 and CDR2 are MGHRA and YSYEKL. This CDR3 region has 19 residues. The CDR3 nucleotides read TGCGCCAGCAGCCAAGATCCTACAGGGGGATTTGCAACTAATGAAAAACTGTTTTTT. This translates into CASSQDPTGGFATNEKLFF.

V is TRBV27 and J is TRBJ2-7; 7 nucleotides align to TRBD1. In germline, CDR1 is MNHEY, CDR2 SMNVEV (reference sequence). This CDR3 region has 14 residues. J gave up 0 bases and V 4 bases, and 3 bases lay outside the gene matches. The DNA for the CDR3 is TGTGCCAGCAGTTCTTGGACAGGCTCCTACGAGCAGTACTTC. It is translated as CASSSWTGSYEQYF.

CDR3 sequence reads: CASSAGGVYEQYF. The CDR3 DNA reads as TGTGCCAGCAGCGCGGGGGGGGTCTACGAGCAGTACTTC. V gene TRBV9 combines with J gene TRBJ2-7, with 8 bases that match TRBD2. Germline V lookup: CDR1 SGDLS, CDR2 YYNGEE. The V segment lost 3 bases and the J segment 3 bases; nucleotides outside the gene matches: 2. The CDR3 runs to 13 residues.

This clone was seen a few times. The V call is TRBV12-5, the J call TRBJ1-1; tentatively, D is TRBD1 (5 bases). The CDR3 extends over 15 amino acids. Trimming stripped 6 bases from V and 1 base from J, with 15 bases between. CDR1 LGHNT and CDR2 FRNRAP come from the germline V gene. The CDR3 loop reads CASGLGAIRNTEAFF. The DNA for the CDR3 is TGTGCTAGTGGACTCGGGGCAATCAGGAACACTGAAGCTTTCTTT.

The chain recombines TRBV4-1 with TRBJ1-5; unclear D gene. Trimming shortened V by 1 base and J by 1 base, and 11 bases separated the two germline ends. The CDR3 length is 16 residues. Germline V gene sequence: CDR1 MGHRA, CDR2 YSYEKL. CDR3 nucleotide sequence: TGCGCCAGCAGCCAAGGTCCAGGAGTCAGCAATCAGCCCCAGCATTTT. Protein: CASSQGPGVSNQPQHF.

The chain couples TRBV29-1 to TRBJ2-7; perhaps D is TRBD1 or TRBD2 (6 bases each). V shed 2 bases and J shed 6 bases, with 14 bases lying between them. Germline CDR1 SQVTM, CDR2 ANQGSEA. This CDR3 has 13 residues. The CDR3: CSVELSRGGEQYF. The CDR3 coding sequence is TGCAGCGTTGAATTGAGCAGGGGAGGCGAGCAGTACTTC.

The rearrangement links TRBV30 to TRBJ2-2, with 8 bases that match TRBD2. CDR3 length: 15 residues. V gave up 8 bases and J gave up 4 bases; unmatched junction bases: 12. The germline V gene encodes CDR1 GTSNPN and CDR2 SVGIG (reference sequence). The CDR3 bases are TGTGCCGCACACGGGGGGGCTGAGGGCACCGGGGAGCTGTTTTTT. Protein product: CAAHGGAEGTGELFF. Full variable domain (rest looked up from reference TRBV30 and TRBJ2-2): SQTIHQWPATLVQPVGSPLSLECTVEGTSNPNLYWYRQAAGRGLQLLFYSVGIGQISSEVPQNLSASRPQDRQFILSSKKLLLSDSGFYLCAAHGGAEGTGELFFGEGSRLTVL.

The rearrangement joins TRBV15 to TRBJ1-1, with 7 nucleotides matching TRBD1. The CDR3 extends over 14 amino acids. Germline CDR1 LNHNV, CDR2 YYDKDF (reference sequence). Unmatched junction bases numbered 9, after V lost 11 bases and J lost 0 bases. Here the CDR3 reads CAERRGRLNTEAFF. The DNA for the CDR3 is TGTGCCGAGCGGAGGGGGCGATTGAACACTGAAGCTTTCTTT. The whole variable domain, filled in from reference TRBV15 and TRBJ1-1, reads DAMVIQNPRYQVTQFGKPVTLSCSQTLNHNVMYWYQQKSSQAPKLLFHYYDKDFNNEADTPDNFQSRRPNTSFCFLDIRSPGLGDTAMYLCAERRGRLNTEAFFGQGTRLTVV.

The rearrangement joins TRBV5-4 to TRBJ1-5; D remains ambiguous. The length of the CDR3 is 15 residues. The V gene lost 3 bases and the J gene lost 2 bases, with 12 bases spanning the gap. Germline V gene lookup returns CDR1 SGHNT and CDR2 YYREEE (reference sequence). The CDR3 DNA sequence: TGTGCCAGCAGCTCCGGTTGGCGTGGCAATCAGCCCCAGCATTTT. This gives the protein CASSSGWRGNQPQHF. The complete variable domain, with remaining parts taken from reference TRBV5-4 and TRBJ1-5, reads ETGVTQSPTHLIKTRGQQVTLRCSSQSGHNTVSWYQQALGQGPQFIFQYYREEENGRGNFPPRFSGLQFPNYSSELNVNALELDDSALYLCASSSGWRGNQPQHFGDGTRLSIL.

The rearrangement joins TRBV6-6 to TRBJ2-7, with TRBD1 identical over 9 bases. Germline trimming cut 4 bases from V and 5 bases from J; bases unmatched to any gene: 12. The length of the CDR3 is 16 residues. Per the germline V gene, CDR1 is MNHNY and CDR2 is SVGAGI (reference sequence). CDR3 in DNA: TGTGCCAGCAGTTTAAACCCCCGGACAGGGGCCAACGAGCAGTACTTC. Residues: CASSLNPRTGANEQYF.

CDR3 sequence reads: CASRPAGTSWDNEQFF. The CDR3 DNA is TGCGCCAGCAGACCAGCCGGGACTAGCTGGGACAATGAGCAGTTCTTC. V gene TRBV10-2 combines with J gene TRBJ2-1, with 9 bases that match TRBD2. V was clipped by 6 bases and J by 5 bases; unmatched bases: 11. CDR3 length: 16 residues. CDR1 WSHSY and CDR2 SAAADI come from the germline V gene.

This chain's CDR3 is CASSEYQYEQYF. CDR3 DNA sequence: TGTGCCAGCAGTGAATATCAGTACGAGCAGTACTTC. This chain uses TRBV6-1 with TRBJ2-7; D unresolved. There are 12 residues in the CDR3. CDR1 and CDR2 from the germline V gene are MNHNS and SASEGT. V gave up 2 bases and J gave up 4 bases, with 6 bases separating them.

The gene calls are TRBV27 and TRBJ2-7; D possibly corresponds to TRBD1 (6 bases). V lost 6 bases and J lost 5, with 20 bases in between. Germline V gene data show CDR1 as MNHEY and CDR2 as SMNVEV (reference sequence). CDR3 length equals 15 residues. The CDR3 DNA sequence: TGTGCCAGCAGCTCTCTCGGCGCAGGGGACCACGAGCAGTACTTC. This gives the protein CASSSLGAGDHEQYF.

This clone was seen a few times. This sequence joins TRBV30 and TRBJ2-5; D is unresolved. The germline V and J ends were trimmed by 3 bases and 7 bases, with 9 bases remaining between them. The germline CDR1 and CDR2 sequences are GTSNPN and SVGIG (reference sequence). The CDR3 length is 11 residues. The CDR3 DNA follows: TGTGCCTGGAGCGTTGAACGGACCCAGTACTTC. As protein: CAWSVERTQYF. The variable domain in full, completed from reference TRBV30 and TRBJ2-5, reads SQTIHQWPATLVQPVGSPLSLECTVEGTSNPNLYWYRQAAGRGLQLLFYSVGIGQISSEVPQNLSASRPQDRQFILSSKKLLLSDSGFYLCAWSVERTQYFGPGTRLLVL.

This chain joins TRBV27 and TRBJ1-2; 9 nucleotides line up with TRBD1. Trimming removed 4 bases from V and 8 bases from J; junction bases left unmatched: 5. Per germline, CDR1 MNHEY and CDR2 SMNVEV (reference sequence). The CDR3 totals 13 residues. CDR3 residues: CASSYWTGDGYTF. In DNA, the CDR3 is TGTGCCAGCAGTTATTGGACAGGGGACGGCTACACCTTC.

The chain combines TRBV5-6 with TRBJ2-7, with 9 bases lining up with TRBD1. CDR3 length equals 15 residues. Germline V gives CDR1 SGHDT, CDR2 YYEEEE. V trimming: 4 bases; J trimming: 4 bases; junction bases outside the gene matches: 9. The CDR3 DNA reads TGTGCCAGCAGCCCCGGCGGGACAGGGAGGTACGAGCAGTACTTC. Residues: CASSPGGTGRYEQYF.

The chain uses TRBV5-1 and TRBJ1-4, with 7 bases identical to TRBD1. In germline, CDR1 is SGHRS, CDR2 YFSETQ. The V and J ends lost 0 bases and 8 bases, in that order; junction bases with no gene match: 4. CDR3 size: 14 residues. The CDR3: CASSLEQGIEKLFF. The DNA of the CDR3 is TGCGCCAGCAGCTTGGAACAGGGGATAGAAAAACTGTTTTTT.

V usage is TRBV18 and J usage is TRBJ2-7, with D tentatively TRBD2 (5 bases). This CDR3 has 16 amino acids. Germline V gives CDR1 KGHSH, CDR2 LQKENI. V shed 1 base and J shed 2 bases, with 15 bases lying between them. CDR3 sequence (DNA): TGTGCCAGCTCACCACTAGGGAGCGCCCGCGCCTACGAGCAGTACTTC. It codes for CASSPLGSARAYEQYF.

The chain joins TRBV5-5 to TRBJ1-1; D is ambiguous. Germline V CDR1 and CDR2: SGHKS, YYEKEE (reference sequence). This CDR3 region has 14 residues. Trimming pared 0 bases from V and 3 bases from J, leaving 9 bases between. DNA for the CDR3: TGTGCCAGCAGCTTGGGGGGAGGGTACACTGAAGCTTTCTTT. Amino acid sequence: CASSLGGGYTEAFF.